This T cell receptor beta chain was found in a study of identical twins. This clonotype turned up a few times. A universal primer site came from template switching; cDNA carried unique molecular identifiers. TCRdb processed the 5' RACE reads anew with MiXCR; each CDR3 protein has one entry. The sample has roughly 190,000 distinct CDR3 sequences; approximately 15% are singletons. These data were also reused for a study on T cells expressing NK-cell markers.

Sequencing used CD8+ T cells sorted from blood. The sequence was collected from a woman younger than 30 in good health.

The CDR3 loop is CSALSHNEQFF. CDR3 coding DNA: TGCAGTGCTCTTAGTCACAATGAGCAGTTCTTC. The chain carries TRBV20-1 and TRBJ2-1; no definite D call. This CDR3 contains 11 residues. The germline gives CDR1 DFQATT, CDR2 SNEGSKA (reference sequence). Trimming took off 5 bases at V and 5 bases at J, with 7 bases between the two ends.